This T cell receptor (beta chain) is drawn from a study of blood T cell repertoires in COVID-19. Whole-study context: The United States, Italy and Spain provided the acute and convalescent COVID-19 samples. PBMCs, B-cell-depleted T cells, or T cells provided the cDNA or gDNA that made up the material.

As originally analysed: Nucleated cell counts were estimated from reference gene primer amplification. The protocol was immunoSEQ multiplex PCR, while the TCRdb copy is restricted to in-frame clones and leaves out a portion. V, J and clone size are taken as reported in that table, and D and trimming were inferred from the DNA itself. The sample has about 150,000 clones; 80% to 85% are singletons. Germline V gives CDR1 LNHNV, CDR2 YYDKDF (reference sequence). V was clipped by 5 bases and J by 5 bases; unmatched bases: 11. CDR3 size: 16 residues. This rearrangement joins TRBV15 to TRBJ2-5; TRBD1 agrees at 10 bases. This sequence originates from a man between 18 and 35 years old with active or convalescent COVID-19. The specimen sequenced was peripheral blood. The CDR3 protein is CATSDGQGDFGETQYF. CDR3 DNA sequence: TGTGCCACCAGCGACGGACAGGGGGATTTCGGGGAGACCCAGTACTTC.